Listed below are T cell receptor beta chains from one sample, sequenced in a study of blood T cell repertoires in COVID-19. Sequenced by immunoSEQ multiplex PCR; TCRdb stores in-frame clones only, minus some. The table has some 50,000 clones, under 85% seen once; the top ten hold over 12%. The sample taken for sequencing was peripheral blood. Receptor source: a human donor in a cohort sampled during active COVID-19. Both conserved end residues are part of each CDR3. The order of the fields is clone size, J gene, CDR3 length, D gene, V gene, CDR3 protein, CDR3 DNA. D genes are given only for firm matches. Some rows have no size entry. The others give once, few or many, or a class for an expanded clone.

clone_size: NA; j_call: TRBJ1-1; cdr3_length: 14; d_call: TRBD1; v_call: TRBV19; cdr3_aa: CASSRTGFVSEAFF; cdr3_nt: TGTGCCAGTAGTAGGACAGGGTTTGTTTCTGAAGCTTTCTTT
clone_size: NA; j_call: TRBJ1-1; cdr3_length: 13; d_call: NA; v_call: TRBV6-5; cdr3_aa: CASTRVWGTEAFF; cdr3_nt: TGTGCCAGCACGAGGGTTTGGGGCACTGAAGCTTTCTTT
clone_size: NA; j_call: TRBJ1-4; cdr3_length: 13; d_call: NA; v_call: TRBV19; cdr3_aa: CASSGLPREKLFF; cdr3_nt: TGTGCCAGCTCAGGGTTGCCTCGGGAAAAACTGTTTTTT
clone_size: NA; j_call: TRBJ1-2; cdr3_length: 15; d_call: NA; v_call: TRBV3-1/TRBV3-2; cdr3_aa: CASSPYLDGGYGYTF; cdr3_nt: TGTGCCAGCAGCCCCTACCTGGACGGAGGCTATGGCTACACCTTC
clone_size: NA; j_call: TRBJ2-3; cdr3_length: 16; d_call: TRBD2; v_call: TRBV9; cdr3_aa: CASSASTSGVGDTQYF; cdr3_nt: TGTGCCAGCAGCGCCTCCACTAGCGGGGTGGGAGATACGCAGTATTTT
clone_size: NA; j_call: TRBJ2-1; cdr3_length: 14; d_call: NA; v_call: TRBV10-3; cdr3_aa: CAISEQGLNDEQFF; cdr3_nt: TGTGCCATCAGTGAGCAGGGTCTCAACGATGAGCAGTTCTTC
clone_size: few; j_call: TRBJ1-5; cdr3_length: 13; d_call: NA; v_call: TRBV12-3/TRBV12-4; cdr3_aa: CASSLTIDQPQHF; cdr3_nt: TGTGCCAGCAGTTTGACAATAGATCAGCCCCAGCATTTT
clone_size: NA; j_call: TRBJ1-2; cdr3_length: 17; d_call: TRBD1; v_call: TRBV3-1/TRBV3-2; cdr3_aa: CASSRRGQGLSNYGYTF; cdr3_nt: TGTGCCAGCAGCCGACGAGGACAGGGCCTGTCTAACTATGGCTACACCTTC
clone_size: NA; j_call: TRBJ1-4; cdr3_length: 14; d_call: TRBD1; v_call: TRBV5-1; cdr3_aa: CASSLDRGNEKLFF; cdr3_nt: TGCGCCAGCAGCCTTGACAGGGGAAATGAAAAACTGTTTTTT
clone_size: NA; j_call: TRBJ1-1; cdr3_length: 14; d_call: TRBD1; v_call: TRBV20-1; cdr3_aa: CSASYRGMNTEAFF; cdr3_nt: TGCAGTGCTAGTTACAGGGGCATGAACACTGAAGCTTTCTTT
clone_size: NA; j_call: TRBJ2-3; cdr3_length: 15; d_call: TRBD1; v_call: TRBV28; cdr3_aa: CASSSPGTDTDTQYF; cdr3_nt: TGTGCCAGCAGTTCCCCCGGGACAGACACAGATACGCAGTATTTT
clone_size: few; j_call: TRBJ2-7; cdr3_length: 15; d_call: NA; v_call: TRBV5-5; cdr3_aa: CASRTHDRTSYEQYF; cdr3_nt: TGTGCCAGCAGAACCCACGACAGAACGTCCTACGAGCAGTACTTC
clone_size: few; j_call: TRBJ2-7; cdr3_length: 16; d_call: TRBD2; v_call: TRBV6-2/TRBV6-3; cdr3_aa: CASSRSLAGGVYEQYF; cdr3_nt: TGTGCCAGCAGCCGCTCACTAGCGGGAGGTGTCTACGAGCAGTACTTC
clone_size: NA; j_call: TRBJ2-7; cdr3_length: 13; d_call: NA; v_call: TRBV19; cdr3_aa: CASSIDLTYEQYF; cdr3_nt: TGTGCCAGTAGTATAGACCTTACCTACGAGCAGTACTTC
clone_size: NA; j_call: TRBJ2-1; cdr3_length: 16; d_call: TRBD2; v_call: TRBV5-1; cdr3_aa: CASSFLAGGGDNEQFF; cdr3_nt: TGCGCCAGCAGCTTTCTAGCGGGAGGGGGGGACAATGAGCAGTTCTTC
clone_size: NA; j_call: TRBJ2-7; cdr3_length: 16; d_call: TRBD1; v_call: TRBV18; cdr3_aa: CASSSESGTGSYEQYF; cdr3_nt: TGTGCCAGCTCATCCGAGTCCGGGACAGGATCCTACGAGCAGTACTTC
clone_size: NA; j_call: TRBJ1-1; cdr3_length: 13; d_call: NA; v_call: TRBV30; cdr3_aa: CAWSRQGGTEAFF; cdr3_nt: TGTGCCTGGAGTCGCCAGGGTGGCACTGAAGCTTTCTTT
clone_size: NA; j_call: TRBJ1-5; cdr3_length: 18; d_call: TRBD1; v_call: TRBV19; cdr3_aa: CASSTASRTGWNNQPQHF; cdr3_nt: TGTGCCAGTAGCACCGCCTCCAGGACAGGATGGAACAATCAGCCCCAGCATTTT
clone_size: NA; j_call: TRBJ2-7; cdr3_length: 10; d_call: TRBD2; v_call: TRBV20-1; cdr3_aa: CSAGRGEQYF; cdr3_nt: TGCAGTGCGGGGAGGGGTGAGCAGTACTTC
clone_size: NA; j_call: TRBJ2-1; cdr3_length: 16; d_call: TRBD2; v_call: TRBV7-3; cdr3_aa: CASSPVTGGPYNEQFF; cdr3_nt: TGTGCCAGCAGCCCCGTCACGGGGGGGCCTTACAATGAGCAGTTCTTC
clone_size: NA; j_call: TRBJ1-4; cdr3_length: 14; d_call: NA; v_call: TRBV6-2/TRBV6-3; cdr3_aa: CASSFLKEAEKLFF; cdr3_nt: TGTGCCAGCAGTTTCCTAAAGGAGGCTGAAAAACTGTTTTTT
clone_size: NA; j_call: TRBJ1-6; cdr3_length: 15; d_call: NA; v_call: TRBV3-1/TRBV3-2; cdr3_aa: CASSQSEVVNSPLHF; cdr3_nt: TGTGCCAGCAGCCAAAGCGAAGTTGTCAATTCACCCCTCCACTTT